Presented here are 13 T cell receptor beta chains from one specimen sequenced in a study of shared clonotypes between healthy human individuals. Some clones are missing from TCRdb's copy, which holds only in-frame ones; the method was immunoSEQ multiplex PCR. The sample holds 650,000 to 700,000 clones, roughly 88% seen once. Sequenced material: memory CD8+ T cells from PBMCs. Subset defined: CD45RO+ cells pooled with CCR7-negative TemRA cells. The receptors shown here come from a man between 18 and 29 years old in good health. Some clones in this sample may be carry-over from other donors' samples.

This clone was observed a single time. This sample includes further DNA sequences coding for the same CDR3. This chain uses TRBV27 with TRBJ2-7; possible D gene TRBD2, 5 bases. V gave up 3 bases and J gave up 0 bases, with 9 bases separating them. The germline V gene has CDR1 MNHEY and CDR2 SMNVEV (reference sequence). The CDR3 is made up of 14 amino acids. CDR3 sequence: CASSFVGSSYEQYF. The CDR3 nucleotides are TGTGCCAGCAGTTTTGTAGGGAGCTCCTACGAGCAGTACTTC.

The sample holds one count of this clone. This rearrangement joins TRBV29-1 to TRBJ1-1; D possibly corresponds to TRBD1 (6 bases). This CDR3 is built from 14 residues. V was pared by 7 bases and J by 0 bases, with 15 bases between. Germline loops: CDR1 SQVTM, CDR2 ANQGSEA. The CDR3 coding sequence is TGCAGCGCCATGACAGGCTTCATGAACACTGAAGCTTTCTTT. Its protein product is CSAMTGFMNTEAFF.

The rearrangement joins TRBV7-3 to TRBJ2-1, with TRBD2 as a possible D gene (5 bases). Germline V gene sequence: CDR1 SGHTA, CDR2 FQGTGA. V lost 2 bases and J 6 bases, leaving 11 bases between the germline ends. There are 14 residues in the CDR3. The chain's CDR3 is CASSLLAGSNEQFF. CDR3 DNA: TGTGCCAGCAGCTTATTGGCGGGTTCCAATGAGCAGTTCTTC.

V is TRBV15 and J is TRBJ2-2; no clear D gene. This CDR3 contains 16 residues. Germline V gene lookup returns CDR1 LNHNV and CDR2 YYDKDF (reference sequence). V was cut by 1 base and J by 5 bases, with 14 bases left in between. The CDR3 DNA is TGTGCCACCAGCAGAGTTGAGCCTGCAGAGACCGGGGAGCTGTTTTTT. Translated, it gives CATSRVEPAETGELFF.

The J gene is TRBJ2-1, the V gene TRBV7-9; TRBD2 agrees at 7 bases. The germline CDR1 and CDR2 sequences are SEHNR and FQNEAQ (reference sequence). The CDR3 has 14 residues. V was clipped by 7 bases and J by 3 bases; unmatched bases: 6. CDR3 sequence: CASTLRTSYNEQFF. CDR3 sequence (DNA): TGTGCCAGCACCCTACGGACTAGCTACAATGAGCAGTTCTTC.

The rearrangement joins TRBV7-8 to TRBJ2-3; 13 bases are a match to TRBD2. The CDR3 is made up of 21 amino acids. The germline CDR1 and CDR2 sequences are SGHVS and FQNEAQ. The V segment lost 3 bases and the J segment 2 bases; nucleotides outside the gene matches: 17. CDR3 amino acids: CASSFLSGTSGALHDTDTQYF. Written as DNA, the CDR3 is TGTGCCAGCAGCTTCCTCTCCGGGACTAGCGGGGCCCTACATGACACAGATACGCAGTATTTT.

This chain uses TRBV13 with TRBJ2-7; D is perhaps TRBD1 (6 bases). CDR1 is PRHDT and CDR2 is FYEKMQ in the germline V gene (reference sequence). The length of the CDR3 is 14 residues. Trimming stripped 10 bases from V and 0 bases from J, with 16 bases between. The CDR3 protein is CATQDRSRSYEQYF. CDR3 nucleotides: TGTGCCACCCAGGACAGATCCCGCTCCTACGAGCAGTACTTC.

This clone has only one observation. The chain joins TRBV2 to TRBJ2-7, with D unclear. The CDR3 has 13 residues. Germline assignment: CDR1 SNHLY and CDR2 FYNNEI. Trimming shortened V by 4 bases and J by 5 bases, and 12 bases separated the two germline ends. CDR3 sequence: CASSASEGNEQYF. The DNA for the CDR3 is TGTGCCAGCAGTGCCTCCGAAGGGAACGAGCAGTACTTC.

The V and J genes are TRBV27 and TRBJ1-1, with TRBD1 as a possible D gene (5 bases). The length of the CDR3 is 13 residues. V was cut by 4 bases and J by 5 bases, with 11 bases left in between. Germline-derived CDR1 and CDR2 are MNHEY and SMNVEV (reference sequence). This CDR3 reads CASSSFGQTEAFF. The CDR3 DNA reads TGTGCCAGCAGTTCGTTTGGACAAACTGAAGCTTTCTTT.

This clone has only a few counts. This chain links TRBV11-3 with TRBJ2-7, with D possibly matching TRBD1 (6 bases). V was trimmed by 7 bases and J by 3 bases, leaving 31 bases between them. This CDR3 has 19 residues. Germline V gives CDR1 SGHNT, CDR2 YENEEA. The CDR3: CASTSAQDLYVTGNYEQYF. CDR3 coding DNA: TGTGCCAGCACCTCCGCCCAAGACCTTTACGTGACAGGCAACTACGAGCAGTACTTC.

The CDR3 loop reads CASSQGELRGGPNTEAFF. CDR3 nucleotide sequence: TGCGCCAGCAGCCAAGGGGAACTTCGCGGGGGACCTAACACTGAAGCTTTCTTT. The V and J genes are TRBV4-1 and TRBJ1-1, with a possible D match to TRBD1 (5 bases). Per germline, CDR1 MGHRA and CDR2 YSYEKL. The CDR3 sequence is 18 residues long. Between the trimmed V and J ends, which lost 1 base and 2 bases, there was a span of 20 bases.

This rearrangement joins TRBV28 to TRBJ1-2; TRBD1 might be the D (5 bases). The CDR3 has 14 residues. The germline V gene encodes CDR1 MDHEN and CDR2 SYDVKM. Between the trimmed V and J ends, which lost 3 bases and 4 bases, there was a span of 12 bases. The CDR3 here is CASSFSRQLYGYTF. The CDR3 DNA reads TGTGCCAGCAGTTTTAGTCGACAGCTCTATGGCTACACCTTC.

As DNA, the CDR3 is TGTGCCAGCAGCTTAGAGGGCGACATAGGGGCGCGTATGGGTTCCGAGCAGTACTTC. As protein: CASSLEGDIGARMGSEQYF. The J gene is TRBJ2-7, the V gene TRBV13, with D possibly being TRBD1 (5 bases). CDR3 length: 19 amino acids. V lost 1 base, J lost 6 bases, and 28 bases lay in between. Germline CDR1 PRHDT, CDR2 FYEKMQ (reference sequence).